The 14 T cell receptor beta chains presented below share a single source sample, sequenced in a study of cytomegalovirus exposure and HLA in healthy donors. Primers: 60 Vbeta forward and 13 Jbeta reverse. This table comes from immunoSEQ multiplex PCR, and its TCRdb copy is limited to in-frame clones, with some not included. The repertoire holds about 150,000 clones, over 65% seen once, with roughly 2.2% in the top ten. Sample: PBMCs. Every receptor here comes from a man younger than 45 in good health and CMV-seronegative.

The sample holds a few counts of this clone. This chain uses TRBV6-6 with TRBJ2-1; D remains unclear. CDR3 length: 16 residues. The V end lost 2 bases, the J end lost 4 bases, and 15 bases lay between the germline ends. CDR1 and CDR2 from the germline V gene are MNHNY and SVGAGI (reference sequence). CDR3 in DNA: TGTGCCAGCAGTTACAGCGAGCAAGCCCTTTACAATGAGCAGTTCTTC. Its translation is CASSYSEQALYNEQFF.

The genes are TRBV29-1 and TRBJ2-3, with TRBD1 matching 7 bases. CDR1 and CDR2 from the germline V gene are SQVTM and ANQGSEA. Unmatched junction bases numbered 1, after V lost 4 bases and J lost 0 bases. The CDR3 consists of 13 residues. The CDR3 DNA reads TGCAGCGTTGGACAGGGTAGCACAGATACGCAGTATTTT. Its protein product is CSVGQGSTDTQYF.

The chain couples TRBV10-3 to TRBJ2-3; 9 bases align to TRBD2. The germline CDR1 and CDR2 sequences are ENHRY and SYGVKD. The CDR3 has 16 residues. J was trimmed by 3 bases and V by 6 bases; bases with no gene match: 10. The CDR3 DNA is TGTGCCATCAGGCCCCTAGGGAGCGGGGGGACAGATACGCAGTATTTT. It yields the protein CAIRPLGSGGTDTQYF.

This clone was recorded once. V gene TRBV27 combines with J gene TRBJ2-6; D is unclear. V was shortened by 2 bases and J by 0 bases, with 8 bases between the two germline ends. The germline V gene has CDR1 MNHEY and CDR2 SMNVEV (reference sequence). This CDR3 has 16 amino acids. The DNA of the CDR3 is TGTGCCAGCAGTTTAATTTCGAGCTCTGGGGCCAACGTCCTGACTTTC. Its translation is CASSLISSSGANVLTF.

This clone was detected a few times. The V gene is TRBV5-1, the J gene TRBJ2-3; D gene unclear. Germline V gene lookup returns CDR1 SGHRS and CDR2 YFSETQ. The CDR3 has 14 residues. Trimming pared 0 bases from V and 3 bases from J, leaving 8 bases between. CDR3 sequence reads: CASSLGGYTDTQYF. CDR3 sequence (DNA): TGCGCCAGCAGCTTGGGAGGTTATACAGATACGCAGTATTTT.

The chain combines TRBV27 with TRBJ2-1; D is possibly TRBD1 (6 bases). Trimming took 1 base from V and 6 from J, leaving 13 bases between them. CDR1 is MNHEY, CDR2 SMNVEV, per germline (reference sequence). CDR3 length equals 15 residues. The CDR3 region has the DNA TGTGCCAGCAGTTTATGGGACACCCGGTCCAATGAGCAGTTCTTC. It codes for CASSLWDTRSNEQFF.

CDR3: CASSLGLAGGLGQETQYF. The CDR3 coding sequence is TGTGCCAGCAGTTTAGGACTAGCGGGGGGGCTGGGTCAAGAGACCCAGTACTTC. The chain has TRBV28 and TRBJ2-5; 15 positions match TRBD2. V shed 2 bases and J 2 bases; nucleotides not matched to a gene: 6. Germline CDR1 is MDHEN and CDR2 is SYDVKM. The CDR3 sequence is 18 residues long.

This clone was recorded once. V gene TRBV13 combines with J gene TRBJ1-2; maybe TRBD1 (6 bases). CDR1 is PRHDT and CDR2 is FYEKMQ in the germline V gene (reference sequence). The V end lost 5 bases, the J end lost 2 bases, and 18 bases lay between the germline ends. This CDR3 contains 16 residues. The CDR3 DNA reads as TGTGCCAGCAGCGCGCGGGGGGGGGCCGGGAACTATGGCTACACCTTC. It specifies CASSARGGAGNYGYTF.

This chain uses TRBV30 with TRBJ1-2; TRBD1 is a possible D gene (6 bases). Germline CDR1 is GTSNPN and CDR2 is SVGIG (reference sequence). The CDR3 is 15 amino acids. The V end lost 0 bases, the J end lost 6 bases, and 17 bases lay between the germline ends. The CDR3 spells CAWSVKGTGINGYTF. Written as DNA, the CDR3 is TGTGCCTGGAGTGTTAAGGGAACAGGGATCAATGGCTACACCTTC. Filled out from reference TRBV30 and TRBJ1-2, the complete variable domain reads SQTIHQWPATLVQPVGSPLSLECTVEGTSNPNLYWYRQAAGRGLQLLFYSVGIGQISSEVPQNLSASRPQDRQFILSSKKLLLSDSGFYLCAWSVKGTGINGYTFGSGTRLTVV.

The gene calls are TRBV2 and TRBJ1-1; no clear D. The germline V gene has CDR1 SNHLY and CDR2 FYNNEI. The V gene lost 10 bases and the J gene lost 3 bases, with 15 bases spanning the gap. The CDR3 sequence is 13 residues long. The CDR3 here is CATSEDTYTEAFF. Here the CDR3 DNA reads TGTGCCACCAGCGAAGACACCTACACTGAAGCTTTCTTT.

This clone appeared a few times. V usage is TRBV28 and J usage is TRBJ1-2, with D unclear. Germline V gives CDR1 MDHEN, CDR2 SYDVKM. V lost 6 bases, J lost 0 bases, and 11 bases lay in between. This CDR3 is 14 amino acids long. As DNA, the CDR3 is TGTGCCAGCAGCCAATCCACAGCTAACTATGGCTACACCTTC. Protein product: CASSQSTANYGYTF.

This clone came up a few times. V usage is TRBV2 and J usage is TRBJ1-2, with 11 nucleotides matching TRBD1. Germline loops: CDR1 SNHLY, CDR2 FYNNEI. The CDR3 sequence is 14 residues long. J lost 7 bases, V lost 10 bases, and 11 bases had no gene match. The CDR3 DNA is TGTGCCAACTCCCAAGGACAGGGGGCCGGTGGCTACACCTTC. This sequence encodes CANSQGQGAGGYTF.

This clone has just a few counts. One junction end disagrees with the germline gene, perhaps due to a read error. The J gene is TRBJ1-5, the V gene TRBV10-3; no reliable D call. The CDR3 length is 12 residues. Germline CDR1 is ENHRY and CDR2 is SYGVKD. The DNA for the CDR3 is TGTGCCAGCAGTTACTCGGAGGGGCCCCAGCATTTT. The encoded protein is CASSYSEGPQHF.

This sequence joins TRBV28 and TRBJ2-7; D is possibly TRBD2 (6 bases). V was cut by 2 bases and J by 2 bases, with 7 bases left in between. This CDR3 has 13 amino acids. The germline V gene has CDR1 MDHEN and CDR2 SYDVKM. The CDR3, as DNA: TGTGCCAGCAGTTTAGGGGGGACCTACGAGCAGTACTTC. Translating gives CASSLGGTYEQYF.